This is a list of T cell receptor beta chains from one sample in a study of T cell responses to AZD1222 COVID-19 vaccine. The method was immunoSEQ multiplex PCR; TCRdb's version includes in-frame clones alone and lacks a portion of them. The sample records about 270,000 clones, about 94% being singletons. The material was peripheral blood, obtained 28 days after the second AZD1222 dose. The receptors shown here come from an adult who received the AZD1222 COVID-19 vaccine. Each CDR3 is given with its conserved first and last residue. Each record gives: clone size, J gene, V gene, D gene, CDR3 DNA, CDR3 protein. The D gene is left open where the match is weak. The size of a clone is reported for some rows only, either as once, few or many, or as a class for expanded clones.

size: .
J: TRBJ1-2
V: TRBV28
D: TRBD1
DNA: TGTGCCAGCAGTCCAGGTGTCGGGACAGGGGGGAGGGATGGCTACACCTTC
CDR3: CASSPGVGTGGRDGYTF

size: .
J: TRBJ1-2
V: TRBV6-5
D: .
DNA: TGTGCCAGCAGTTACAGGGACGGCTATGGCTACACCTTC
CDR3: CASSYRDGYGYTF

size: .
J: TRBJ1-1
V: TRBV7-9
D: .
DNA: TGTGCCAGCAGCTTTAGTAGGATCATGAACACTGAAGCTTTCTTT
CDR3: CASSFSRIMNTEAFF

size: .
J: TRBJ1-4
V: TRBV4-1
D: .
DNA: TGCGCCAGCAGCCAAGGACAGTTAAATGAAAAACTGTTTTTT
CDR3: CASSQGQLNEKLFF

size: .
J: TRBJ2-1
V: TRBV5-1
D: TRBD2
DNA: TGCGCCAGCAACCCCCTGAATAGCGGGGGGGCGAAAAATGAGCAGTTCTTC
CDR3: CASNPLNSGGAKNEQFF

size: once
J: TRBJ1-3
V: TRBV28
D: .
DNA: TGTGCCAGCAGGGTGGACTTACCTGGAAACACCATATATTTT
CDR3: CASRVDLPGNTIYF

size: .
J: TRBJ2-1
V: TRBV28
D: .
DNA: TGTGCCAGCAGTGAGTGGTTATCCTACAATGAGCAGTTCTTC
CDR3: CASSEWLSYNEQFF

size: .
J: TRBJ1-6
V: TRBV5-4
D: .
DNA: TGTGCCAGCAGCTTGAGGAGCGATAATTCACCCCTCCACTTT
CDR3: CASSLRSDNSPLHF

size: .
J: TRBJ2-3
V: TRBV20-1
D: .
DNA: TGCAGTGGGCAGGGAGAAGATACGCAGTATTTT
CDR3: CSGQGEDTQYF

size: .
J: TRBJ2-7
V: TRBV15
D: .
DNA: TGTGCCACCAGCAGAGATCAAGGGGGGGCCAACGAGCAGTACTTC
CDR3: CATSRDQGGANEQYF

size: .
J: TRBJ1-6
V: TRBV6-5
D: .
DNA: TGTGCCAGCAGTTTCACGACAAGGCCAAATTCACCCCTCCACTTT
CDR3: CASSFTTRPNSPLHF

size: few
J: TRBJ1-5
V: TRBV28
D: TRBD1
DNA: TGTGCCAGCAGGGGAGGGACAGGGGGTAGTCAGCCCCAGCATTTT
CDR3: CASRGGTGGSQPQHF

size: .
J: TRBJ2-5
V: TRBV20-1
D: .
DNA: TGCAGTGCTAGTGCAGACCAAGAGACCCAGTACTTC
CDR3: CSASADQETQYF

size: .
J: TRBJ2-2
V: TRBV11-3
D: .
DNA: TGTGCCAGCAGCTTAGTGGGCACCGGGGAGCTGTTTTTT
CDR3: CASSLVGTGELFF

size: .
J: TRBJ1-6
V: TRBV5-6
D: .
DNA: TGTGCCAGCAGCTTGGGAGGGACACCATATAATTCACCCCTCCACTTT
CDR3: CASSLGGTPYNSPLHF

size: .
J: TRBJ2-3
V: TRBV18
D: .
DNA: TGTGCCAGCTCACCCCGACTGGGCGGGGACATCACAGATACGCAGTATTTT
CDR3: CASSPRLGGDITDTQYF

size: .
J: TRBJ2-3
V: TRBV3-1/TRBV3-2
D: .
DNA: TGTGCCAGCAGCGTCACAGATACGCAGTATTTT
CDR3: CASSVTDTQYF

size: .
J: TRBJ2-5
V: TRBV7-2
D: .
DNA: TGTGCCAGCAGCACGGGCTTAGGGGGGGAGACCCAGTACTTC
CDR3: CASSTGLGGETQYF

size: .
J: TRBJ2-5
V: TRBV5-1
D: .
DNA: TGCGCCAGCAGCGTCGGGACATCCCCAGGTACCCAAGAGACCCAGTACTTC
CDR3: CASSVGTSPGTQETQYF

size: .
J: TRBJ2-2
V: TRBV11-2
D: TRBD2
DNA: TGTGCCAGCAGCGGACTAGCGGGAAGGGGCGGGGAGCTGTTTTTT
CDR3: CASSGLAGRGGELFF

size: .
J: TRBJ2-1
V: TRBV5-1
D: TRBD2
DNA: TGCGCCAGCAGCTTCACTAGCGGGGGGCCATACAATGAGCAGTTCTTC
CDR3: CASSFTSGGPYNEQFF

size: .
J: TRBJ1-2
V: TRBV13
D: TRBD1
DNA: TGTGCCAGCAGCCCCCCGGGACAGGGGGGATTAAACTATGGCTACACCTTC
CDR3: CASSPPGQGGLNYGYTF

size: once
J: TRBJ2-1
V: TRBV24-1
D: .
DNA: TGTGCCACCAGTGATGGGGCCATTAGCTCCTACAATGAGCAGTTCTTC
CDR3: CATSDGAISSYNEQFF

size: .
J: TRBJ1-4
V: TRBV10-2
D: .
DNA: TGCGCCAGCAGTGGGACAGTTAATGAAAAACTGTTTTTT
CDR3: CASSGTVNEKLFF

size: .
J: TRBJ1-2
V: TRBV28
D: TRBD1
DNA: TGTGCCAGCAGCTACAGGGGTTCGGGCTATGGCTACACCTTC
CDR3: CASSYRGSGYGYTF

size: .
J: TRBJ1-5
V: TRBV12-3/TRBV12-4
D: .
DNA: TGTGCCAGCAGTTTACCCAGCCGGCCCCAGCATTTT
CDR3: CASSLPSRPQHF

size: .
J: TRBJ1-6
V: TRBV5-1
D: TRBD1
DNA: TGCGCCAGCAGCTTGGGACAGGGAATTTCACCCCTCCACTTT
CDR3: CASSLGQGISPLHF

size: .
J: TRBJ1-3
V: TRBV5-3
D: .
DNA: TGTGCCAGAAGCCACGCCTTCCTAAGCTCTGGAAACACCATATATTTT
CDR3: CARSHAFLSSGNTIYF

size: .
J: TRBJ2-1
V: TRBV6-6
D: .
DNA: TGTGCCAGCAGTCCACAGGACAATGAGCAGTTCTTC
CDR3: CASSPQDNEQFF

size: .
J: TRBJ1-5
V: TRBV6-5
D: .
DNA: TGTGCCAGCAGTTACGCGCGGACGGAGGGTGGTCCCCAGCATTTT
CDR3: CASSYARTEGGPQHF

size: .
J: TRBJ2-5
V: TRBV24-1
D: .
DNA: TGTGCCACCAGTATAGGTGGCTCCTTTAGGGAGACCCAGTACTTC
CDR3: CATSIGGSFRETQYF

size: .
J: TRBJ2-1
V: TRBV9
D: .
DNA: TGTGCCAGCAGCGTAGGGCTAGCGCGAAACAATGAGCAGTTCTTC
CDR3: CASSVGLARNNEQFF

size: .
J: TRBJ2-7
V: TRBV7-9
D: TRBD2
DNA: TGTGCCAGCAGCTTCGGGGGGGTCCGCTCCTACGAGCAGTACTTC
CDR3: CASSFGGVRSYEQYF

size: .
J: TRBJ1-1
V: TRBV28
D: .
DNA: TGTGCCAGCAGTTTACCGCCTTTGAACACTGAAGCTTTCTTT
CDR3: CASSLPPLNTEAFF

size: .
J: TRBJ1-3
V: TRBV15
D: .
DNA: TGTGCCACCAGCAGAGATAAAAGGGGAAACACCATATATTTT
CDR3: CATSRDKRGNTIYF